The 31 T cell receptor beta chains below all came from one sample that was sequenced in a study of early T cells in non-severe SARS-CoV-2 infection. TCRdb analysed the 5' RACE reads with MiXCR anew, one entry per CDR3 protein. The sample shows about 43,000 distinct CDR3 sequences, about a tenth of them seen only once. The specimen was whole blood. The receptors were gathered from an adult who was a healthcare worker with PCR-confirmed SARS-CoV-2 infection or an uninfected control (not recorded which).

Many counts were recorded for this clonotype. V and J are TRBV11-1 and TRBJ2-1; TRBD2 matches at 9 bases. CDR1 SGHAT and CDR2 FQDESV come from the germline V gene (reference sequence). This CDR3 is 17 amino acids long. V shed 5 bases and J 6 bases; nucleotides not matched to a gene: 14. The CDR3, as DNA: TGTGCCAGCAGCGAGACCGAGGGGCTAGCGGGGATCAATGAGCAGTTCTTC. Encoded protein: CASSETEGLAGINEQFF.

This sequence joins TRBV4-3 and TRBJ2-7; tentatively, D is TRBD1 or TRBD2 (5 bases each). There are 15 residues in the CDR3. The germline CDR1 and CDR2 sequences are LGHNA and YSLEER. The V gene lost 7 bases and the J gene lost 2 bases, with 18 bases spanning the gap. For the CDR3, the DNA is TGCGCCAGCACCCCCGCGGACCGAGGGGCCTACGAGCAGTACTTC. It specifies CASTPADRGAYEQYF.

This clonotype has ten or more counts. The gene calls are TRBV7-9 and TRBJ1-2, with D unclear. Germline CDR1 SEHNR, CDR2 FQNEAQ (reference sequence). V was cut by 4 bases and J by 4 bases, with 16 bases left in between. The CDR3 runs to 15 residues. The CDR3 here is CASSSPMLVSYGYTF. The CDR3 coding sequence is TGTGCCAGCAGCTCCCCTATGCTGGTTTCCTATGGCTACACCTTC.

This clonotype came up many times. This chain joins TRBV11-3 and TRBJ2-3, with D unresolved. Germline lookup yields CDR1 SGHNT and CDR2 YENEEA. Trimming took off 8 bases at V and 0 bases at J, with 6 bases between the two ends. The CDR3 extends over 12 amino acids. The CDR3 reads CASAFSTDTQYF. CDR3 sequence (DNA): TGTGCCAGCGCATTTAGCACAGATACGCAGTATTTT.

The genes are TRBV20-1 and TRBJ2-7; 9 bases map to TRBD1. V was pared by 7 bases and J by 4 bases, with 11 bases of the junction left unmatched. CDR3 length: 14 amino acids. Germline V gives CDR1 DFQATT, CDR2 SNEGSKA (reference sequence). CDR3 sequence reads: CSVPSGTGSYEQYF. The CDR3, as DNA: TGCAGTGTTCCAAGTGGGACAGGGAGTTACGAGCAGTACTTC.

This clonotype came up many times. The chain employs TRBV6-5 and TRBJ1-1; 8 bases align to TRBD1. Trimming removed 2 bases from V and 4 bases from J; junction bases left unmatched: 3. The CDR3 extends over 14 amino acids. In germline, CDR1 is MNHEY, CDR2 SVGAGI. The CDR3 nucleotides read TGTGCCAGCAGTTACGGGCAGGGGGCCACTGAAGCTTTCTTT. Translating it yields CASSYGQGATEAFF.

The V gene is TRBV11-2, the J gene TRBJ2-3, with D perhaps TRBD2 (6 bases). This CDR3 comprises 18 residues. V lost 0 bases to trimming and J lost 4 bases, with 20 bases between them. In germline, CDR1 is SGHAT, CDR2 FQNNGV. The chain's CDR3 is CASSLEGGLPPAADTQYF. The CDR3 bases are TGTGCCAGCAGCTTAGAGGGCGGACTACCTCCCGCGGCAGATACGCAGTATTTT.

This clonotype showed up many times. The chain has TRBV5-1 and TRBJ2-2; D uncertain. V was shortened by 2 bases and J by 4 bases, with 12 bases between the two germline ends. The germline V gene encodes CDR1 SGHRS and CDR2 YFSETQ. CDR3 length: 15 residues. In nucleotides, the CDR3 is TGCGCCAGCAGCTTTATTAGAGACGGCACCGGGGAGCTGTTTTTT. Protein sequence: CASSFIRDGTGELFF.

This clonotype came up many times. The chain couples TRBV28 to TRBJ2-2; a possible D gene is TRBD1 (6 bases). Germline V gene sequence: CDR1 MDHEN, CDR2 SYDVKM. The CDR3 is 16 residues long. The ends were cut back, 7 bases at V and 0 bases at J, with 15 bases in the middle. This CDR3 reads CASTPGRTANTGELFF. CDR3 DNA: TGTGCCAGCACCCCCGGACGGACAGCGAACACCGGGGAGCTGTTTTTT.

Only a few counts were recorded for this clonotype. The J gene is TRBJ2-1, the V gene TRBV4-3, with TRBD2 as a possible D gene (6 bases). Germline values: CDR1 LGHNA, CDR2 YSLEER. V was pared by 0 bases and J by 0 bases, with 9 bases between. The length of the CDR3 is 16 residues. The CDR3 is CASSQDLGGSYNEQFF. DNA for the CDR3: TGCGCCAGCAGCCAAGATCTGGGGGGCTCCTACAATGAGCAGTTCTTC.

The gene calls are TRBV29-1 and TRBJ1-1; 9 positions match TRBD1. With 4 bases clipped from V and 6 bases from J, the junction kept 6 bases outside the gene matches. The CDR3 contains 13 residues. Per germline, CDR1 SQVTM and CDR2 ANQGSEA. The CDR3 reads CSVGDRGISEAFF. In DNA form, the CDR3 reads TGCAGCGTTGGCGACAGGGGGATTTCTGAAGCTTTCTTT.

This clonotype was counted many times. The chain combines TRBV2 with TRBJ2-5; TRBD1 agrees at 10 bases. Germline V gives CDR1 SNHLY, CDR2 FYNNEI. Trimming cost V 6 bases and J 4 bases; bases outside gene matches: 8. The CDR3 has 15 residues. CDR3 sequence reads: CASRSGTGDVETQYF. For the CDR3, the DNA is TGTGCCAGCAGAAGCGGGACAGGGGATGTAGAGACCCAGTACTTC.

V usage is TRBV29-1 and J usage is TRBJ2-1; possibly TRBD1 for D (6 bases). V dropped 4 bases and J dropped 3 bases, with 10 bases sitting between them. This CDR3 comprises 13 residues. Looked up from germline, CDR1 is SQVTM and CDR2 is ANQGSEA. CDR3 region: CSVVRTDYNEQFF. For the CDR3, the DNA is TGCAGCGTTGTGAGGACAGACTACAATGAGCAGTTCTTC.

The genes are TRBV19 and TRBJ2-7; D is possibly TRBD1 or TRBD2 (5 bases each). The CDR3 sequence is 14 residues long. CDR1 and CDR2 from the germline V gene are LNHDA and SQIVND (reference sequence). Trimming pared 3 bases from V and 0 bases from J, leaving 9 bases between. CDR3 coding DNA: TGTGCCAGTAGTATGGCTGGGGGCTCCTACGAGCAGTACTTC. It codes for CASSMAGGSYEQYF.

This clonotype was seen repeatedly, ten times or more. The chain links TRBV9 to TRBJ2-7, with TRBD1 identical over 11 bases. Trimming cost V 2 bases and J 7 bases; bases outside gene matches: 5. The germline V gene encodes CDR1 SGDLS and CDR2 YYNGEE. This CDR3 region has 14 residues. CDR3 loop: CASSVGQGASEQYF. CDR3 in DNA: TGTGCCAGCAGCGTCGGACAGGGGGCTTCTGAGCAGTACTTC.

The table lists this clonotype with many counts. CDR3 region: CSVEKGIQDTQYF. Here the CDR3 DNA reads TGCAGCGTTGAAAAAGGGATCCAAGATACGCAGTATTTT. The chain links TRBV29-1 to TRBJ2-3; D is ambiguous. The CDR3 covers 13 residues. V was cut by 2 bases and J by 5 bases, with 11 bases left in between. Germline CDR1 and CDR2: SQVTM and ANQGSEA.

Only a few counts were recorded for this clonotype. The CDR3: CSARALTGDNEQFF. In DNA form, the CDR3 reads TGCAGTGCTAGAGCCCTAACAGGGGACAATGAGCAGTTCTTC. The chain is built from TRBV20-1 and TRBJ2-1, with 7 bases matching TRBD1. The CDR3 sequence is 14 residues long. Germline V gene sequence: CDR1 DFQATT, CDR2 SNEGSKA (reference sequence). The trim removed 1 base at V and 5 bases at J, leaving 5 bases unmatched.

The chain has TRBV18 and TRBJ2-7; possible D gene TRBD1, 5 bases. There are 14 residues in the CDR3. The germline CDR1 and CDR2 sequences are KGHSH and LQKENI. The germline V and J ends were trimmed by 5 bases and 2 bases, with 13 bases remaining between them. CDR3 in DNA: TGTGCCAGCTCAGAAATAGGACATGCCTACGAGCAGTACTTC. It encodes CASSEIGHAYEQYF. Drawing the rest from reference TRBV18 and TRBJ2-7, the complete variable domain is NAGVMQNPRHLVRRRGQEARLRCSPMKGHSHVYWYRQLPEEGLKFMVYLQKENIIDESGMPKERFSAEFPKEGPSILRIQQVVRGDSAAYFCASSEIGHAYEQYFGPGTRLTVT.

This clonotype was counted at least ten times. V is TRBV19 and J is TRBJ1-5; 7 nucleotides line up with TRBD1. This CDR3 is 13 amino acids long. V shed 0 bases and J 12 bases; nucleotides not matched to a gene: 5. In germline, CDR1 is LNHDA, CDR2 SQIVND (reference sequence). The CDR3 DNA reads as TGTGCCAGTAGTATAGACCGGACAGGTCGCCAGCATTTT. It is translated as CASSIDRTGRQHF.

This clonotype is deemed medium-sized. The CDR3 is CASSQIRTRLGTQYF. As DNA, the CDR3 is TGTGCCAGCAGCCAGATCAGGACTCGACTGGGGACCCAGTACTTC. The gene calls are TRBV7-8 and TRBJ2-5, with a possible D match to TRBD2 (5 bases). This CDR3 is 15 amino acids long. Germline lookup yields CDR1 SGHVS and CDR2 FQNEAQ. V was clipped by 5 bases and J by 7 bases, with 20 bases between them.

This clonotype was seen repeatedly, ten times or more. The chain recombines TRBV18 with TRBJ2-7, with 7 bases fitting TRBD2. J lost 4 bases, V lost 3 bases, and 12 bases had no gene match. Germline assignment: CDR1 KGHSH and CDR2 LQKENI. CDR3 length: 16 residues. The CDR3 is CASSPPWGGGGYEQYF. The CDR3 bases are TGTGCCAGCTCACCTCCCTGGGGCGGGGGTGGTTACGAGCAGTACTTC. Complete variable domain (other parts from reference TRBV18 and TRBJ2-7): NAGVMQNPRHLVRRRGQEARLRCSPMKGHSHVYWYRQLPEEGLKFMVYLQKENIIDESGMPKERFSAEFPKEGPSILRIQQVVRGDSAAYFCASSPPWGGGGYEQYFGPGTRLTVT.

This clonotype was observed a handful of times. CDR3 in amino acids: CASKQGDTQYF. CDR3 in DNA: TGTGCCAGCAAACAGGGTGATACGCAGTATTTT. The chain combines TRBV9 with TRBJ2-3; tentatively, D is TRBD1 (6 bases). Trimming left V 6 bases short and J 6 bases short, with 8 bases between. Germline V gene data show CDR1 as SGDLS and CDR2 as YYNGEE. The CDR3 runs to 11 residues.

This clonotype was seen at least ten times. This chain connects TRBV20-1 to TRBJ2-5; no firm D call. CDR1 and CDR2 (germline): DFQATT, SNEGSKA (reference sequence). V lost 5 bases to trimming and J lost 1 base, with 5 bases between them. The CDR3 is made up of 11 amino acids. DNA of the CDR3: TGCAGTGCTCTCCCCCAAGAGACCCAGTACTTC. It translates to CSALPQETQYF.

V usage is TRBV6-2 or TRBV6-3 and J usage is TRBJ1-5; TRBD1 is a possible D gene (6 bases). The CDR3 totals 16 residues. V lost 1 base to trimming and J lost 4 bases, with 14 bases between them. CDR1 and CDR2 (germline): MNHEY, SVGEGT. The CDR3 DNA follows: TGTGCCAGCAGTTACTTTACAGGGACGGATAATCAGCCCCAGCATTTT. Its protein is CASSYFTGTDNQPQHF.

This clonotype has a count of ten or more. This rearrangement joins TRBV6-2 or TRBV6-3 to TRBJ2-1; D call uncertain. V dropped 6 bases and J dropped 6 bases, with 15 bases sitting between them. CDR3 length equals 14 residues. Germline CDR1 is MNHEY and CDR2 is SVGEGT. The CDR3 DNA is TGTGCCAGCAGCCCCCGCCCGCCGGTCAATGAGCAGTTCTTC. This sequence encodes CASSPRPPVNEQFF.

This chain uses TRBV19 with TRBJ2-3; no firm D call. The CDR3 is 11 amino acids. Germline CDR1 and CDR2: LNHDA and SQIVND (reference sequence). V dropped 2 bases and J dropped 6 bases, with 3 bases sitting between them. This chain's CDR3 is CASSILDTQYF. The CDR3 bases are TGTGCCAGTAGTATACTGGATACGCAGTATTTT.

At least ten counts were recorded for this clonotype. The J gene is TRBJ2-5, the V gene TRBV5-1; the D gene is possibly TRBD2 (5 bases). Trimming cost V 0 bases and J 2 bases, with 11 bases left between them. The germline gives CDR1 SGHRS, CDR2 YFSETQ. This CDR3 is 15 amino acids long. The CDR3 bases are TGCGCCAGCAGCTTGGCCGAGGGCCCGCAAGAGACCCAGTACTTC. It specifies CASSLAEGPQETQYF.

This clonotype was picked up many times. The V call is TRBV5-1, the J call TRBJ1-4, with no clear D. V shed 5 bases and J shed 0 bases, with 8 bases lying between them. This CDR3 region has 14 residues. CDR1 and CDR2 from the germline V gene are SGHRS and YFSETQ. DNA for the CDR3: TGCGCCAGCAGGTCCAGTGCAACTAATGAAAAACTGTTTTTT. Translated, it gives CASRSSATNEKLFF. The full variable domain, in which reference TRBV5-1 and TRBJ1-4 provide the parts outside the CDR3, is KAGVTQTPRYLIKTRGQQVTLSCSPISGHRSVSWYQQTPGQGLQFLFEYFSETQRNKGNFPGRFSGRQFSNSRSEMNVSTLELGDSALYLCASRSSATNEKLFFGSGTQLSVL.

This clonotype occurred a few times. The V gene is TRBV9, the J gene TRBJ1-1; D is perhaps TRBD1 (5 bases). CDR1 is SGDLS and CDR2 is YYNGEE in the germline V gene. CDR3 length equals 15 residues. The V end lost 3 bases, the J end lost 0 bases, and 12 bases lay between the germline ends. Here the CDR3 DNA reads TGTGCCAGCAGCGAGACTGGGGGACTGAACACTGAAGCTTTCTTT. Amino acid sequence: CASSETGGLNTEAFF.

V is TRBV6-2 or TRBV6-3 and J is TRBJ1-2, with D perhaps TRBD1 (5 bases). V was shortened by 2 bases and J by 4 bases, with 11 bases between the two germline ends. The CDR3 is 14 residues long. Germline CDR1 is MNHEY and CDR2 is SVGEGT. The CDR3 nucleotides are TGTGCCAGCAGTTACCCGGTACAGGCCTATGGCTACACCTTC. Translation gives CASSYPVQAYGYTF.

Points on this clonotype: One junction end does not reproduce the germline sequence, and a read error may be involved. The chain couples TRBV7-7 to TRBJ1-1, with D unclear. From germline, CDR1 is SSHAT and CDR2 FNYEAQ (reference sequence). The CDR3 has 15 residues. The CDR3 reads CASSLVVGTDTEAFF. CDR3 sequence (DNA): TGTGCTAGCAGCTTAGTTGTAGGTACGGACACTGAAGCTTTCTTT.